A selection of T cell receptor beta chains follows, all from one sample in a study of T cell responses to AZD1222 COVID-19 vaccine. The table came from immunoSEQ multiplex PCR; TCRdb's copy has only in-frame clones and leaves some out. The table records 150,000 to 200,000 clones, about 86% of them present only once. The material sequenced was peripheral blood, taken on day 0 of AZD1222 vaccination. The receptors were gathered from an adult in good health. Each CDR3 is given with its conserved first and last residue. A D gene is named only where the DNA matches it firmly. Clone size is not always given. Where it is, it says once, few, many or a class for expanded clones.

v_gene,d_gene,abundance,j_gene,CDR3nt,CDR3aa
TRBV21-1,.,.,TRBJ2-7,TGTGCCAGCAGCAAGGGGGTGGGTAGCGGGAGAACCGAGCAGTACTTC,CASSKGVGSGRTEQYF
TRBV29-1,.,once,TRBJ2-2,TGCAGCGTCACAAAGGGCACCGGGGAGCTGTTTTTT,CSVTKGTGELFF
TRBV12-3/TRBV12-4,.,.,TRBJ2-5,TGTGCCAGCAGTCCCCCAACCGGGACTCGATACTTC,CASSPPTGTRYF
TRBV28,.,.,TRBJ1-2,TGTGCCAGCAGTCCACGGCACTATGGCTACACCTTC,CASSPRHYGYTF
TRBV5-1,.,few,TRBJ2-1,TGCGCCAGCAGCTCGGGCGGCGCCGGGGAGCAGTTCTTC,CASSSGGAGEQFF
TRBV19,.,few,TRBJ1-5,TGTGCCAGTAGTTCAACAGCGACCAGACGGATTAGCAATCAGCCCCAGCATTTT,CASSSTATRRISNQPQHF
TRBV9,TRBD1,.,TRBJ1-2,TGTGCCAGCAGCTTCACAGGGGACTATGGCTACACCTTC,CASSFTGDYGYTF
TRBV6-5,.,.,TRBJ1-5,TGTGCCAGCAGACCGACAGGTAGCAATCAGCCCCAGCATTTT,CASRPTGSNQPQHF
TRBV28,.,.,TRBJ1-2,TGTGCCAGCAGTTTCCCCCTCGGGCCAACTAACTATGGCTACACCTTC,CASSFPLGPTNYGYTF
TRBV28,.,once,TRBJ1-2,TGTGCCAGCAGTTCAAGGGGGTCCCCTTCTGGCGGCTACACCTTC,CASSSRGSPSGGYTF
TRBV18,.,.,TRBJ1-4,TGTGCCAGCTCATCCACAGGGATTCCTAATGAAAAACTGTTTTTT,CASSSTGIPNEKLFF
TRBV7-2,.,.,TRBJ2-4,TGTGCCAGCAGCTTAAATTCCCTCGCCGGTGGAGGTATTCAGTACTTC,CASSLNSLAGGGIQYF
TRBV9,.,.,TRBJ1-6,TGTGCCAGCAGCGAGGGGGGGAATTCACCCCTCCACTTT,CASSEGGNSPLHF
TRBV2,TRBD1,.,TRBJ1-6,TGTGCCAGCAGTGAAGTTCTAGGACAGGGAAATTCACCCCTCCACTTT,CASSEVLGQGNSPLHF
TRBV9,TRBD1,.,TRBJ2-5,TGTGCCAGCAGTGGGACAGGCCAGGAGACCCAGTACTTC,CASSGTGQETQYF
TRBV3-1/TRBV3-2,TRBD1,.,TRBJ1-2,TGTGCCAGCAGCCAAGTGGACAGGGGCTACTATGGCTACACCTTC,CASSQVDRGYYGYTF
TRBV11-2,TRBD2,once,TRBJ2-3,TGTGCCAGCAGCTTATCAATAGCGGGGGGGGCAGATACGCAGTATTTT,CASSLSIAGGADTQYF
TRBV30,.,.,TRBJ1-5,TGTGCCTGGAGTGTAGTAAGAAACAATCAGCCCCAGCATTTT,CAWSVVRNNQPQHF
TRBV5-1,TRBD1,.,TRBJ1-5,TGCGCCAGCAGCCTAGGACAGGGCGGTCAGCCCCAGCATTTT,CASSLGQGGQPQHF
TRBV28,TRBD2,.,TRBJ2-5,TGTGCCAGCACCCCGGGCCCAGCGGGGGTCCAAGAGACCCAGTACTTC,CASTPGPAGVQETQYF
TRBV10-3,.,few,TRBJ1-2,TGTGCCATCAGTGAGCCGGAACAGCCTAACTATGGCTACACCTTC,CAISEPEQPNYGYTF
TRBV29-1,TRBD1,.,TRBJ2-3,TGCAGCGCCACAAAGACAGGGGTCGCAGATACGCAGTATTTT,CSATKTGVADTQYF
TRBV28,TRBD1,.,TRBJ2-7,TGTGCCAGCAGTTTCGGACAGGGTATCGACGAGCAGTACTTC,CASSFGQGIDEQYF
TRBV24-1,.,.,TRBJ1-5,TGTGCCACCGGCGGGGGGGAGTGGGATCAGCCCCAGCATTTT,CATGGGEWDQPQHF
TRBV5-1,TRBD1,.,TRBJ1-2,TGCGCCAGCAGCTTGGGTTCGACAGGGGGCGACTATGGCTACACCTTC,CASSLGSTGGDYGYTF
TRBV6-5,.,once,TRBJ2-2,TGTGCCAGCACGCGGGACACTTTTGCCGGGGAGCTGTTTTTT,CASTRDTFAGELFF
TRBV7-8,.,.,TRBJ2-5,TGTGCCAGCAGCCTAGGACTCACAGATAGAGAGACCCAGTACTTC,CASSLGLTDRETQYF
TRBV9,.,.,TRBJ2-3,TGTGCCAGCAGCGTAGGCGATCGCACAGATACGCAGTATTTT,CASSVGDRTDTQYF
TRBV5-6,.,.,TRBJ1-3,TGTGCCAGCAGCTTGGGACCCACAGAGACCTCTGGAAACACCATATATTTT,CASSLGPTETSGNTIYF
TRBV9,.,once,TRBJ1-3,TGTGCCAGCAGCTCTGGGGGGCACGCTGGAAACACCATATATTTT,CASSSGGHAGNTIYF
TRBV18,TRBD2,.,TRBJ2-5,TGTGCCAGCTCCCCCGGACTAGCGGATCAAGAGACCCAGTACTTC,CASSPGLADQETQYF
TRBV5-6,TRBD1,.,TRBJ1-1,TGTGCCAGCAGCTTGACGGACAGGGGGCGGGTGAACACTGAAGCTTTCTTT,CASSLTDRGRVNTEAFF
TRBV19,TRBD1,.,TRBJ1-1,TGTGCCAGCGGAAGACAGGGGCCGACCGCTGAAGCTTTCTTT,CASGRQGPTAEAFF
TRBV6-5,.,few,TRBJ2-7,TGTGCCAGCAGTTACTCAGGCGAGCAGTACTTC,CASSYSGEQYF
TRBV13,.,.,TRBJ1-5,TGTGCCAGCAGCCGGGGAAGCAATCAGCCCCAGCATTTT,CASSRGSNQPQHF
TRBV5-1,.,.,TRBJ2-5,TGCGCCAGCAGCTCAGGGTCTAGCGACCAAGAGACCCAGTACTTC,CASSSGSSDQETQYF
TRBV10-2,TRBD2,.,TRBJ2-3,TGCGCCAGCAGCGTAAGCGGGAGGACAGATACGCAGTATTTT,CASSVSGRTDTQYF
TRBV10-2,TRBD1,.,TRBJ1-5,TGCGCCACCCAAGACAGGGGTCGACAGCCCCAGCATTTT,CATQDRGRQPQHF
TRBV9,.,.,TRBJ2-1,TGTGCCAGCAGCGTAGAGGTTTGGGCAAGAGAGCAGTTCTTC,CASSVEVWAREQFF
TRBV27,.,.,TRBJ1-5,TGTGCCAGCAGTTTTGGTGGGGTGGGCCAGCCCCAGCATTTT,CASSFGGVGQPQHF
TRBV3-1/TRBV3-2,.,.,TRBJ2-7,TGTGCCAGCAGCCCCAGCCAACACTACGAGCAGTACTTC,CASSPSQHYEQYF
TRBV5-4,TRBD2,.,TRBJ2-7,TGTGCCAGCAGCGGGGGTAGCAGTGGGAGGGCAACCTACGAGCAGTACTTC,CASSGGSSGRATYEQYF
TRBV27,TRBD1,once,TRBJ2-7,TGTGCCAGCAGTTTAAGGGACAGGGGATACGAGCAGTACTTC,CASSLRDRGYEQYF
TRBV5-8,.,.,TRBJ2-7,TGTGCCAGCAGCTTGGAGGGTAGCGAGCAGTACTTC,CASSLEGSEQYF
TRBV30,TRBD1,.,TRBJ1-5,TGTGCCTGTTGGACAGGGGGTATCGGCAATCAGCCCCAGCATTTT,CACWTGGIGNQPQHF
TRBV6-5,.,.,TRBJ2-5,TGTGCCAGCAGTAAGCCAGGGAGAGAGACCCAGTACTTC,CASSKPGRETQYF
TRBV5-1,TRBD1,.,TRBJ1-4,TGCGCCAGCAGCTTCCGGACAGGTCTTGGTGAAAAACTGTTTTTT,CASSFRTGLGEKLFF
TRBV4-2,TRBD2,.,TRBJ2-7,TGTGCCAGCAGCCAGGAACTAGCGGGGCCAACCTACGAGCAGTACTTC,CASSQELAGPTYEQYF
TRBV5-8,TRBD1,.,TRBJ2-6,TGTGCCAGCAGCTTAGACAGGGGTGGGGCCAACGTCCTGACTTTC,CASSLDRGGANVLTF
TRBV7-7,TRBD2,.,TRBJ2-5,TGTGCTACGTCTAGCGGGAGGGCTTGGGAGGAGACCCAGTACTTC,CATSSGRAWEETQYF
TRBV30,TRBD1,.,TRBJ1-5,TGTGCCTGGAGTAAAGGACAGGGGGCGTTTCAGCCCCAGCATTTT,CAWSKGQGAFQPQHF
TRBV20-1,.,few,TRBJ2-5,TGCAGTGCCTCCGATCAAGAGACCCAGTACTTC,CSASDQETQYF